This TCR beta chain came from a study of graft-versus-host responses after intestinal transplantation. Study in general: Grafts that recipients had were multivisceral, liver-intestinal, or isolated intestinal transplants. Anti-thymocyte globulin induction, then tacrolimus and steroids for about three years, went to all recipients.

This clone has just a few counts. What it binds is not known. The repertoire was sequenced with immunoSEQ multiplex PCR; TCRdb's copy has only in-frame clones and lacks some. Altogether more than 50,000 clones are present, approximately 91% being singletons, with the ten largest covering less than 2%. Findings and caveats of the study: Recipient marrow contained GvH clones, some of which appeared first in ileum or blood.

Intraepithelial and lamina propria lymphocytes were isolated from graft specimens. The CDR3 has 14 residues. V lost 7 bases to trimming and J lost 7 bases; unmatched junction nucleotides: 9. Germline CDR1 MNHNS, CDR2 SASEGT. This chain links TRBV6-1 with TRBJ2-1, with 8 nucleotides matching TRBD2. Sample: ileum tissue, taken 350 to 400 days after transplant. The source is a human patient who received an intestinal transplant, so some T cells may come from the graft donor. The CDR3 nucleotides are TGTGCCAGCAAGGGGCGGGGGGCCGTAAATGAGCAGTTCTTC. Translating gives CASKGRGAVNEQFF.